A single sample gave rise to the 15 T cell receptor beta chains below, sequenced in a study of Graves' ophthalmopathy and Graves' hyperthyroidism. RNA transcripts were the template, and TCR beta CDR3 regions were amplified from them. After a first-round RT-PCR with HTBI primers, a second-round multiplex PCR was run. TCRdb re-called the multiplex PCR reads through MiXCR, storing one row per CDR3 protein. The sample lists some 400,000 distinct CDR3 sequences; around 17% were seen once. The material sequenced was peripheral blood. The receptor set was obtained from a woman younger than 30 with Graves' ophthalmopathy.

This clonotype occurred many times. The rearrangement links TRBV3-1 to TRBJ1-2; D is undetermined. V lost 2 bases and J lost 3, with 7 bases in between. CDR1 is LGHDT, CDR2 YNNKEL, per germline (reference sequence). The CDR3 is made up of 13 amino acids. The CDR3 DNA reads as TGTGCCAGCAGCCAATCTGGGCACTATGGCTACACCTTC. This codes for CASSQSGHYGYTF. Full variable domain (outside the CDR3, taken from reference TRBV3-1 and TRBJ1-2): DTAVSQTPKYLVTQMGNDKSIKCEQNLGHDTMYWYKQDSKKFLKIMFSYNNKELIINETVPNRFSPKSPDKAHLNLHINSLELGDSAVYFCASSQSGHYGYTFGSGTRLTVV.

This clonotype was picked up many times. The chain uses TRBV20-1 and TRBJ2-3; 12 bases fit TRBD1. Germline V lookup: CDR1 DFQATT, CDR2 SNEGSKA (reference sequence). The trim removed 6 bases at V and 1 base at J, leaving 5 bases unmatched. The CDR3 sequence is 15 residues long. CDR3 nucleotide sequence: TGCAGTGCCGGGGACAGGGGGCTAGGCACAGATACGCAGTATTTT. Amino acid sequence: CSAGDRGLGTDTQYF.

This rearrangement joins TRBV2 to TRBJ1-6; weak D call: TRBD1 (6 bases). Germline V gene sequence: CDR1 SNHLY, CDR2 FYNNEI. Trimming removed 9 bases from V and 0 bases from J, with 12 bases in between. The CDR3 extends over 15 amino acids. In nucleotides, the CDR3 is TGTGCCAGTAAACGACAGGCCTCCTATAATTCACCCCTCCACTTT. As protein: CASKRQASYNSPLHF.

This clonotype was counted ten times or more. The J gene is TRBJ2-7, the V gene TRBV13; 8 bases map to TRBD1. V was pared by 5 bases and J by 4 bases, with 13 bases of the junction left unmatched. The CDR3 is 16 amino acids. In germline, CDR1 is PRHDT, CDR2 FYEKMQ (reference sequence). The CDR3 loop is CASSRELDREPYEQYF. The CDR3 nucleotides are TGTGCCAGCAGCCGCGAATTGGACAGGGAACCATACGAGCAGTACTTC. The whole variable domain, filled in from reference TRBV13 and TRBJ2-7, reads AAGVIQSPRHLIKEKRETATLKCYPIPRHDTVYWYQQGPGQDPQFLISFYEKMQSDKGSIPDRFSAQQFSDYHSELNMSSLELGDSALYFCASSRELDREPYEQYFGPGTRLTVT.

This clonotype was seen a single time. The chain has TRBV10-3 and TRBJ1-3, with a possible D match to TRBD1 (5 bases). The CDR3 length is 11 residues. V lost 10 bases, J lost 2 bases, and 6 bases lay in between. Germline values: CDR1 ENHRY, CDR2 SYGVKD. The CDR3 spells CATTAGNTIYF. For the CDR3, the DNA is TGTGCCACGACAGCTGGAAACACCATATATTTT.

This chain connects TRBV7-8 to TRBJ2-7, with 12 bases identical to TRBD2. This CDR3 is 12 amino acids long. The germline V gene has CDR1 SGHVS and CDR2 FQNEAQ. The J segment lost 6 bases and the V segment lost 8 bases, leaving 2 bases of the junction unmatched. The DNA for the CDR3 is TGTGCCAGCCTACTAGCGGGAGGCGAGCAGTACTTC. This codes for CASLLAGGEQYF.

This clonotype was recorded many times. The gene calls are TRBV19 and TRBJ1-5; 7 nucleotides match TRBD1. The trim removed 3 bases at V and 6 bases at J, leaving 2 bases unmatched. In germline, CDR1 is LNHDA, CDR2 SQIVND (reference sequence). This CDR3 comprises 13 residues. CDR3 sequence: CASSMTGSQPQHF. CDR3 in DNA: TGTGCCAGTAGTATGACAGGGTCTCAGCCCCAGCATTTT. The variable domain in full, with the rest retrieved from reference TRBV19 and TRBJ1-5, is DGGITQSPKYLFRKEGQNVTLSCEQNLNHDAMYWYRQDPGQGLRLIYYSQIVNDFQKGDIAEGYSVSREKKESFPLTVTSAQKNPTAFYLCASSMTGSQPQHFGDGTRLSIL.

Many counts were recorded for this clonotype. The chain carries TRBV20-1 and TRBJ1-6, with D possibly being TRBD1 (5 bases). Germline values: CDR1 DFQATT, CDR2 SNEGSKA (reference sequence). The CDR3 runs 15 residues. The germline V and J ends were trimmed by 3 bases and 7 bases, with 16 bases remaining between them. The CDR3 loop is CSASSVGRGNSPLHF. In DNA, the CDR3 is TGCAGTGCTAGTAGCGTGGGTCGGGGGAATTCACCCCTCCACTTT.

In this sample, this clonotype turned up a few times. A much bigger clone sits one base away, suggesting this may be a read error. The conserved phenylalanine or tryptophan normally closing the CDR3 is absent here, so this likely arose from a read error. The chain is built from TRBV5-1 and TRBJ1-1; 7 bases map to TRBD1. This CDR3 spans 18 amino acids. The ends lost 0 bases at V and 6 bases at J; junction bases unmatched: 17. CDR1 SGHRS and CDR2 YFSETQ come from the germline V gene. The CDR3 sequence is CASSLDNGRQGPDAEAFS. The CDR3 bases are TGCGCCAGCAGCTTGGATAACGGCCGACAGGGCCCTGACGCTGAAGCTTTCTCT.

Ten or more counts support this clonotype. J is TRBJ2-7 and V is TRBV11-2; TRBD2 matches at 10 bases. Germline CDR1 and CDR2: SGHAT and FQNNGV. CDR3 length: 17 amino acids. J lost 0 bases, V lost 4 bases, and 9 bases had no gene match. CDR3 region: CASSSLAGGQSSYEQYF. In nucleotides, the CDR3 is TGTGCCAGCAGCTCTTTAGCGGGAGGACAGAGCTCCTACGAGCAGTACTTC.

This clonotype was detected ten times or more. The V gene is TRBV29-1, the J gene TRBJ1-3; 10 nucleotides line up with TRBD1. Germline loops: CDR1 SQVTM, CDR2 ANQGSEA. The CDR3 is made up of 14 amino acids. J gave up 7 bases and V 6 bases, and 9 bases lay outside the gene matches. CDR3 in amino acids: CSVWTGGFTNTIYF. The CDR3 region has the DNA TGCAGCGTGTGGACAGGGGGATTTACGAACACCATATATTTT.

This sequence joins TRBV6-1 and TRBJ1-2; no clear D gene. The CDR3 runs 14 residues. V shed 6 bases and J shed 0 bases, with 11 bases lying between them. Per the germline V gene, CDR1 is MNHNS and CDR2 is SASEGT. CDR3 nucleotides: TGTGCCAGCAGACGATCACCAGCTAACTATGGCTACACCTTC. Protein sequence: CASRRSPANYGYTF.

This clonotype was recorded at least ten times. CDR3 loop: CSAREDRGNYEQYF. The DNA for the CDR3 is TGCAGTGCTAGAGAAGACAGGGGTAACTACGAGCAGTACTTC. The genes are TRBV20-1 and TRBJ2-7; 8 nucleotides match TRBD1. Germline V lookup: CDR1 DFQATT, CDR2 SNEGSKA (reference sequence). The trim removed 0 bases at V and 3 bases at J, leaving 4 bases unmatched. This CDR3 has 14 residues.

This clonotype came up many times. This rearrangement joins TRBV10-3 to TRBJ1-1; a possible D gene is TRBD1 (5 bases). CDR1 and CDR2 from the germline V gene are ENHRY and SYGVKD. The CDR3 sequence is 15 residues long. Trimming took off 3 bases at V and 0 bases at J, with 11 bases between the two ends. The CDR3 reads CAISDSTDLNTEAFF. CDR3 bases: TGTGCCATCAGTGACTCGACAGATCTGAACACTGAAGCTTTCTTT.

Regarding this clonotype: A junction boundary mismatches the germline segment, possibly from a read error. Written as DNA, the CDR3 is TGCGCCAGCAGTTTAGTGCATGGGACAGGGGTCGAGCAGTACTTC. Translation: CASSLVHGTGVEQYF. The rearrangement uses TRBV27 and TRBJ2-7; 10 bases align to TRBD1. There are 15 residues in the CDR3. Germline V lookup: CDR1 MNHEY, CDR2 SMNVEV (reference sequence).